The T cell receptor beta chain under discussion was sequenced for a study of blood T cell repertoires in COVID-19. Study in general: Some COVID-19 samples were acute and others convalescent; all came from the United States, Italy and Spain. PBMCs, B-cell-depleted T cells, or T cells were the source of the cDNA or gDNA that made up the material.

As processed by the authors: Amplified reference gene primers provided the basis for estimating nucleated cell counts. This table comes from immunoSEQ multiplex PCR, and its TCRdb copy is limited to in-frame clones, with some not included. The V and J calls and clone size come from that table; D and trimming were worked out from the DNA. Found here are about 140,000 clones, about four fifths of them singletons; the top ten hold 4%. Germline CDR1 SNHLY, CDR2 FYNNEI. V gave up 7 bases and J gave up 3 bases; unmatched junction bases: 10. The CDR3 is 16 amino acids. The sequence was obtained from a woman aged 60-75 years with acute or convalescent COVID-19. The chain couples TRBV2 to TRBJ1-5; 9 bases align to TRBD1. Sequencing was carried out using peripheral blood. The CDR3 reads CASNQQGASNNQPQHF. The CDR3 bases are TGTGCCAGCAACCAACAGGGGGCGTCAAACAATCAGCCCCAGCATTTT.